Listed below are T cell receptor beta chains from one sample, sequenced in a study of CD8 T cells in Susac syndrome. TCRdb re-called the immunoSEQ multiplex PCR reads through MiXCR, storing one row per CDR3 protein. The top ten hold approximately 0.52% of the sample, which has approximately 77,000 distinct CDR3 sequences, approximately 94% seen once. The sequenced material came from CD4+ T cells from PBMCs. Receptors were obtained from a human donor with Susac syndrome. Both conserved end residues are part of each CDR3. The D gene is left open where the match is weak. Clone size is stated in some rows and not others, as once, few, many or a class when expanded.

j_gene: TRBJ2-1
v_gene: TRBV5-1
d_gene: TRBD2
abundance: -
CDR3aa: CASSLSSGRRSSYNEQFF
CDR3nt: TGCGCCAGCAGCTTGTCTAGCGGGAGGCGGAGCTCCTACAATGAGCAGTTCTTC

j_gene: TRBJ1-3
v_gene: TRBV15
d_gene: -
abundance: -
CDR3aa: CATSRDGTGKGNTIYF
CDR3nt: TGTGCCACCAGCAGAGATGGTACAGGGAAAGGAAACACCATATATTTT

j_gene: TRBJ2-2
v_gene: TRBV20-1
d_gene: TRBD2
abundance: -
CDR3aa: CSARHSGGAGELFF
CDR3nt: TGCAGTGCTAGACATAGCGGGGGGGCCGGGGAGCTGTTTTTT

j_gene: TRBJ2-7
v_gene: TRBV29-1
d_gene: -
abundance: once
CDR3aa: CSVAGRSSYEQYF
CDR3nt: TGCAGCGTTGCCGGGCGGAGCTCCTACGAGCAGTACTTC

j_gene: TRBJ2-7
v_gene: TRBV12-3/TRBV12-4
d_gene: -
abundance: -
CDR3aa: CASSFQAGISYEQYF
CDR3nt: TGTGCCAGCAGTTTCCAGGCAGGGATCTCCTACGAGCAGTACTTC

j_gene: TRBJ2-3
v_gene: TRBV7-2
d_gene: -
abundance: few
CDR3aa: CASSLETRGTDTQYF
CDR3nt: TGTGCCAGCAGCTTAGAGACTAGGGGCACAGATACGCAGTATTTT

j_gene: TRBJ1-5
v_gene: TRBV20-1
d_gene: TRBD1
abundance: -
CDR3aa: CSAREGGGSGNQPQHF
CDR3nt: TGCAGTGCTAGAGAGGGAGGGGGCTCTGGCAATCAGCCCCAGCATTTT

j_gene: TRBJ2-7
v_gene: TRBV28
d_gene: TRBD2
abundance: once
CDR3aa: CASSFALAELTYEQYF
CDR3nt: TGTGCCAGCAGTTTCGCTCTAGCGGAGCTCACCTACGAGCAGTACTTC

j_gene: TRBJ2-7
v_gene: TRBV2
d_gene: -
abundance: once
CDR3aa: CASSETYEQYF
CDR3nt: TGTGCCAGCAGTGAAACATACGAGCAGTACTTC

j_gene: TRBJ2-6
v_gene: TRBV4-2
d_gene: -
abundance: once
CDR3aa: CASSQASLGLAGANVLTF
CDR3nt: TGTGCCAGCAGCCAAGCGTCGTTGGGGCTGGCTGGGGCCAACGTCCTGACTTTC

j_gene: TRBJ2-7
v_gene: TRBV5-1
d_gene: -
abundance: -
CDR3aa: CASSQSYEQYF
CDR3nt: TGCGCCAGCAGTCAGTCCTACGAGCAGTACTTC

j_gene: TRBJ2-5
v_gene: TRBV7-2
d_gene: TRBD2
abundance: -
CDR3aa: CASSFDPGGETQYF
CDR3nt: TGTGCCAGCAGCTTCGATCCGGGAGGAGAGACCCAGTACTTC

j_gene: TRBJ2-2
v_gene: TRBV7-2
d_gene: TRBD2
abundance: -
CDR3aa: CASSSRLAGGLNTGELFF
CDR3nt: TGTGCCAGCAGCTCAAGACTAGCGGGAGGGTTGAACACCGGGGAGCTGTTTTTT

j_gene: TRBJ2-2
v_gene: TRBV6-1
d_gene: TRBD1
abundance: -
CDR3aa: CASPRDRVVSGELFF
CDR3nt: TGTGCCAGCCCGAGAGACAGGGTAGTATCCGGGGAGCTGTTTTTT

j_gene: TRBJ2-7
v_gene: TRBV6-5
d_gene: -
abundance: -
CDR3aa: CASGQRSPYEQYF
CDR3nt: TGTGCCAGCGGCCAGCGGTCCCCCTACGAGCAGTACTTC

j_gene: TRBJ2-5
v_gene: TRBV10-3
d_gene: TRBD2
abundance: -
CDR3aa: CAISGETSSGKSQETQYF
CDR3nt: TGTGCCATCAGTGGAGAGACGTCTAGCGGGAAAAGTCAAGAGACCCAGTACTTC

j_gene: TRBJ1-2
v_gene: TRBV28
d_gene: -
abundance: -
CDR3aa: CASSSGRLGYTF
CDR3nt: TGTGCCAGCAGTTCCGGACGGCTTGGCTACACCTTC

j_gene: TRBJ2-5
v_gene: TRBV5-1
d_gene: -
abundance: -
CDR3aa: CASSLEYQETQYF
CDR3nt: TGCGCCAGCAGTCTAGAGTACCAAGAGACCCAGTACTTC

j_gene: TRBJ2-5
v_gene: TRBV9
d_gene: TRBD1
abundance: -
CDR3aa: CASSVMRGLEETQYF
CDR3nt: TGTGCCAGCAGCGTAATGAGGGGGCTGGAGGAGACCCAGTACTTC

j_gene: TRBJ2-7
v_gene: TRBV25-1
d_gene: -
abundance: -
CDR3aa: CASSKGSRIGYEQYF
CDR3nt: TGTGCCAGCAGTAAGGGGTCCCGAATCGGATACGAGCAGTACTTC

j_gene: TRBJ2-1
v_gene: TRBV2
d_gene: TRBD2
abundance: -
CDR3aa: CASRKTSGSYNEQFF
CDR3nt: TGTGCCAGCAGGAAAACTAGCGGCTCCTACAATGAGCAGTTCTTC

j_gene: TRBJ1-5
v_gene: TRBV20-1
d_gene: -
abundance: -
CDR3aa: CSARPSGGRGQPQHF
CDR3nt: TGCAGTGCTAGGCCCTCCGGGGGGCGAGGACAGCCCCAGCATTTT

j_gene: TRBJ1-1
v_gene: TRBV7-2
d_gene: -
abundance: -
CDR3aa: CASSWSFQGQALF
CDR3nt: TGTGCCAGCAGTTGGTCATTCCAGGGGCAGGCTTTATTT

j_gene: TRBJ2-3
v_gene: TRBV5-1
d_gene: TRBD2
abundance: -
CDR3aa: CASQTSGRAGGVTDTQYF
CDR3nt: TGCGCCAGCCAGACTAGCGGGAGGGCCGGAGGGGTGACAGATACGCAGTATTTT

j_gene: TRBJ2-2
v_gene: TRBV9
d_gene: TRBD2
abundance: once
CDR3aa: CASSVNSGNPGELFF
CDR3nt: TGTGCCAGCAGCGTAAATAGCGGGAATCCCGGGGAGCTGTTTTTT

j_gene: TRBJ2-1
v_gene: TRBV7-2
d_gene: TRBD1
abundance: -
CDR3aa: CASSARQGGSYNEQFF
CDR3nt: TGTGCCAGCAGCGCAAGACAGGGGGGCTCCTACAATGAGCAGTTCTTC

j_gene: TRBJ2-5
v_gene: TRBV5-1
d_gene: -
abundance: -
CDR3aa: CASSSGQVSQETQYF
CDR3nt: TGCGCCAGCAGCAGCGGGCAGGTGTCACAAGAGACCCAGTACTTC

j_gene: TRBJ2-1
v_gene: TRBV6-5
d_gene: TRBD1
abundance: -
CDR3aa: CASSPDRGLNNEQFF
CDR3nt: TGTGCCAGCAGTCCCGACAGGGGGCTAAACAATGAGCAGTTCTTC

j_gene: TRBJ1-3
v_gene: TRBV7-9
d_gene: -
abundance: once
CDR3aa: CASSSPDRSGNTIYF
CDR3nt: TGTGCCAGCAGCTCACCCGACAGGTCTGGAAACACCATATATTTT